These 10 T cell receptor beta chains came from one sample sequenced in a study of cytomegalovirus exposure and HLA in healthy donors. PCR amplification relied on 60 Vbeta primers (plus 13 Jbeta primers). The protocol was immunoSEQ multiplex PCR, while the TCRdb copy is restricted to in-frame clones and leaves out a portion. The table records 70,000 to 85,000 clones, approximately 60% of them present only once. Sequencing was done on a sample of PBMCs. The receptor set was obtained from a male donor in good health and CMV-seropositive.

This chain connects TRBV13 to TRBJ2-5; weak D call: TRBD1 (6 bases). Germline lookup yields CDR1 PRHDT and CDR2 FYEKMQ (reference sequence). The CDR3 extends over 13 amino acids. V was cut by 2 bases and J by 7 bases, with 11 bases left in between. Here the CDR3 reads CASSLRGKGTQYF. As DNA, the CDR3 is TGTGCCAGCAGCTTAAGGGGGAAGGGGACCCAGTACTTC.

This chain joins TRBV9 and TRBJ1-2, with D possibly TRBD1 on 6 matching bases. This CDR3 has 15 residues. V was pared by 7 bases and J by 2 bases, with 18 bases between. CDR1 and CDR2 (germline): SGDLS, YYNGEE. CDR3 residues: CASSNGGAPNYGYTF. As DNA, the CDR3 is TGTGCCAGCTCCAATGGGGGGGCGCCGAACTATGGCTACACCTTC.

The chain recombines TRBV9 with TRBJ1-1, with TRBD1 identical over 8 bases. The V segment lost 0 bases and the J segment 3 bases; nucleotides outside the gene matches: 1. The CDR3 covers 14 residues. Germline V CDR1 and CDR2: SGDLS, YYNGEE. CDR3 nucleotide sequence: TGTGCCAGCAGCGTAGCGGACAGGGACACTGAAGCTTTCTTT. Encoded protein: CASSVADRDTEAFF.

The chain links TRBV2 to TRBJ2-7, with unresolved D. This CDR3 contains 14 residues. Trimming shortened V by 4 bases and J by 2 bases, and 12 bases separated the two germline ends. Germline V CDR1 and CDR2: SNHLY, FYNNEI. The CDR3 here is CASSGQVSPYEQYF. Written as DNA, the CDR3 is TGTGCCAGCAGTGGACAAGTCTCCCCCTACGAGCAGTACTTC.

The rearrangement uses TRBV29-1 and TRBJ2-3; maybe TRBD2 (6 bases). Looked up from germline, CDR1 is SQVTM and CDR2 is ANQGSEA. Trimming removed 8 bases at V and 2 bases at J, with 17 bases between. This CDR3 is built from 14 residues. This chain's CDR3 is CSTSGSSDTDTQYF. CDR3 nucleotide sequence: TGCAGCACTTCCGGGAGTTCCGACACAGATACGCAGTATTTT.

In DNA form, the CDR3 reads TGTGCCAGCAGCGTAGACGGGGGTCCGAACACTGAAGCTTTCTTT. It specifies CASSVDGGPNTEAFF. This sequence joins TRBV9 and TRBJ1-1; a possible D gene is TRBD1 (5 bases). Looked up from germline, CDR1 is SGDLS and CDR2 is YYNGEE. Trimming cost V 0 bases and J 1 base, with 10 bases left between them. CDR3 length equals 15 residues.

This clone was seen once. J is TRBJ2-2 and V is TRBV11-2; TRBD2 matches 7 bases. This CDR3 region has 19 residues. V shed 1 base and J 1 base; nucleotides not matched to a gene: 12. Germline V gene data show CDR1 as SGHAT and CDR2 as FQNNGV. This CDR3 reads CASSLAWRGSGGNTGELFF. The DNA of the CDR3 is TGTGCCAGCAGCTTAGCTTGGCGAGGGTCGGGAGGGAACACCGGGGAGCTGTTTTTT.

V and J are TRBV30 and TRBJ1-2; D is undetermined. Germline V gives CDR1 GTSNPN, CDR2 SVGIG (reference sequence). Trimming removed 4 bases from V and 3 bases from J, with 12 bases in between. The CDR3 is made up of 13 amino acids. As DNA, the CDR3 is TGTGCCTGGAACCCGACCGGGTACTATGGCTACACCTTC. It codes for CAWNPTGYYGYTF.

The gene calls are TRBV10-3 and TRBJ1-4, with TRBD1 identical over 9 bases. Per the germline V gene, CDR1 is ENHRY and CDR2 is SYGVKD. After removal of 0 bases from V and 7 bases from J, the junction contained 6 bases not matched to a gene. This CDR3 contains 16 residues. In nucleotides, the CDR3 is TGTGCCATCAGTGAGTCTGTTAACAGGGGGCGTGAAAAACTGTTTTTT. This codes for CAISESVNRGREKLFF.

The rearrangement joins TRBV23-1 to TRBJ1-5; TRBD1 agrees at 9 bases. TRBV23-1 counts as an open reading frame of uncertain function. Trimming at V came to 6 bases and at J to 2 bases, leaving 5 bases not matched to a gene. CDR3 length: 15 residues. This CDR3 reads CASRTRTGGNQPQHF. In DNA, the CDR3 is TGCGCCAGCAGAACAAGGACAGGGGGCAATCAGCCCCAGCATTTT.